The following is a TCR beta chain sequence with its context. The CDR3 runs to 13 residues. Trimming left V 4 bases short and J 6 bases short, with 12 bases between. CDR1 and CDR2 (germline): PRHDT, FYEKMQ (reference sequence). Authors' processing steps: Reference gene primer amplification yielded estimated nucleated cell counts. Clones were read by immunoSEQ multiplex PCR, and TCRdb kept only the in-frame ones, dropping some. Clone size and the V and J calls come from that table; the DNA yielded D and trimming. Found here are approximately 200,000 clones, around 87% of them singletons; the top ten hold about 2.2%. This record belongs to a study of blood T cell repertoires in COVID-19. Participants were aged 18 to 89 years, lived in 20 to 25 US areas, and enrolled virtually. Cohort allocation depended upon clinical history that participants reported. Two negative PCRs, clearance, or symptom resolution were required of recovered Cohort 3 donors.

Sequenced sample: PBMCs or T cells enriched from blood (not recorded which). V usage is TRBV13 and J usage is TRBJ1-1; D is uncertain. This clonotype was sampled from a woman in her 30s who had recovered from COVID-19. CDR3 nucleotides: TGTGCCAGCAGCTCCCTCGGGGTTCCTGAAGCTTTCTTT. This sequence encodes CASSSLGVPEAFF. The complete variable domain, with remaining parts taken from reference TRBV13 and TRBJ1-1, reads AAGVIQSPRHLIKEKRETATLKCYPIPRHDTVYWYQQGPGQDPQFLISFYEKMQSDKGSIPDRFSAQQFSDYHSELNMSSLELGDSALYFCASSSLGVPEAFFGQGTRLTVV.